Following are 25 T cell receptor beta chains from one sample sequenced in a study of tumor-infiltrating lymphocytes in primary liver carcinoma. Both RNA and DNA were isolated together from around 20-30 mg of bulk tissue that had not been sorted. Synthesis of TCR beta cDNA was carried out from 500 ng total RNA with a constant-region primer. Slightly modified ARM-PCR, run as three nested multiplex PCR rounds, produced the TCR beta libraries. Each of the first two PCR rounds ran 9 to 11 cycles with TRBV1-TRBV30 forward and C-beta reverse primers. TCRdb called the multiplex PCR reads again in MiXCR, with one record for every CDR3 protein. The sample records 25,000 to 35,000 distinct CDR3 sequences, about 71% being singletons. The sequenced sample was liver tumor tissue from sampling region 3. Specified subset: tumor region T3, left-lateral pole. These receptors were obtained from a woman in her thirties with primary liver carcinoma and hepatitis B virus infection.

In the case of this clonotype: Given a much more abundant clone one base away, this may be a read error. The chain links TRBV20-1 to TRBJ2-5; D is unresolved. The germline gives CDR1 DFQATT, CDR2 SNEGSKA (reference sequence). The ends were cut back, 4 bases at V and 2 bases at J, with 8 bases in the middle. This CDR3 is built from 12 residues. Here the CDR3 reads CSANSHQETQYF. The CDR3 region has the DNA TGCAGTGCTAATTCGCATCAAGAGACCCAGTACTTC.

This clonotype was detected a few times. Since the CDR3 does not end with the conserved phenylalanine or tryptophan, this likely comes from a read error. The gene calls are TRBV6-6 and TRBJ2-6, with a possible D match to TRBD2 (5 bases). The germline CDR1 and CDR2 sequences are MNHNY and SVGAGI (reference sequence). CDR3 length: 16 amino acids. CDR3: CASNLRGRSGANVLTS. CDR3 sequence (DNA): TGCGCCAGCAACCTCCGGGGTCGCTCTGGGGCCAACGTCCTGACTTCC.

This clonotype was found a few times. This CDR3 is missing its conserved last phenylalanine or tryptophan, likely due to a read error. This chain uses TRBV11-2 with TRBJ2-3; no reliable D call. The CDR3 consists of 13 residues. Per germline, CDR1 SGHAT and CDR2 FQNNGV. CDR3 residues: CVSSLDRGDTQYL. The DNA for the CDR3 is TGTGTCAGCAGCCTAGATCGAGGAGATACGCAGTATCTT.

This clonotype was observed many times. A much larger clone is a single base away; this may be a read error. The chain combines TRBV4-1 with TRBJ1-6, with 7 bases that match TRBD1. The CDR3 runs to 16 residues. The V gene's germline CDR1 is MGHRA and CDR2 YSYEKL. CDR3 residues: CASSQDPTGNNSPLYF. CDR3 in DNA: TGCGCCAGCAGCCAAGACCCGACAGGGAATAATTCACCCCTCTACTTT.

This sequence joins TRBV7-8 and TRBJ2-1, with D possibly matching TRBD2 (6 bases). The CDR3 has 11 amino acids. CDR1 is SGHVS, CDR2 FQNEAQ, per germline. Here the CDR3 reads CDNSWRGEQFF. The CDR3 coding sequence is TGTGACAACAGCTGGCGGGGTGAGCAGTTCTTC.

With respect to this clonotype: Compared with germline, one end of the junction differs, possibly owing to a read error. This chain uses TRBV11-2 with TRBJ1-2, with D perhaps matching TRBD1 (5 bases). Germline values: CDR1 SGHAT, CDR2 FQNNGV. There are 15 residues in the CDR3. The CDR3 nucleotides are TGTGCCAGCAACTTAGATGGGGTGGCAGGGAGAGACTACACCTTC. Its translation: CASNLDGVAGRDYTF.

This clonotype showed up just once. The junction and the germline gene differ at one end; a read error may be behind it. This rearrangement joins TRBV19 to TRBJ2-5; no reliable D call. The CDR3 is made up of 16 amino acids. Germline CDR1 LNHDA, CDR2 SQIVND (reference sequence). CDR3 coding DNA: TGTGCCAGTAGTATAGAGGATGTTGGCGATCGAGAGACTCAGTACTTC. This codes for CASSIEDVGDRETQYF.

As regards this clonotype: The junction and the germline gene differ at one end; a read error may be behind it. The chain joins TRBV11-3 to TRBJ2-3; D might be TRBD2 (6 bases). From germline, CDR1 is SGHNT and CDR2 YENEEA. The CDR3 runs 14 residues. CDR3 in DNA: TGTTCCAGTAGCCTGGGACTGCCCACAGACACGCAGTATTTT. This codes for CSSSLGLPTDTQYF.

With respect to this clonotype: The junction shows a germline mismatch at one end, possibly a read error. The J gene is TRBJ2-3, the V gene TRBV6-4; D remains unclear. The CDR3 extends over 13 amino acids. Germline V gene data show CDR1 as MRHNA and CDR2 as SNTAGT. In DNA form, the CDR3 reads TGTACCAGCTGTGACGACAGCACAGATACGCAGTATTTT. Amino acids: CTSCDDSTDTQYF.

Comment on this clonotype: The CDR3 does not close with the conserved phenylalanine or tryptophan, likely indicating a read error. The gene calls are TRBV11-3 and TRBJ2-7; tentative D call: TRBD2 (6 bases). Germline V gives CDR1 SGHNT, CDR2 YENEEA. V was shortened by 5 bases and J by 1 base, with 18 bases between the two germline ends. This CDR3 has 16 amino acids. CDR3 sequence: CASSRRLEGASYEQYY. The DNA for the CDR3 is TGTGCCAGCAGCCGGCGACTAGAGGGAGCTTCCTACGAGCAGTACTAC.

This clonotype was seen ten or more times. The chain recombines TRBV11-2 with TRBJ1-3, with no clear D. CDR1 SGHAT and CDR2 FQNNGV come from the germline V gene. V shed 7 bases and J shed 7 bases, with 14 bases lying between them. The CDR3 loop spans 13 amino acids. CDR3 sequence reads: CASTSPNRNTIYF. CDR3 sequence (DNA): TGTGCCAGCACCAGCCCAAATCGGAACACCATATATTTT.

About this clonotype: One end of the junction is discordant with germline, which a read error may explain. The chain joins TRBV5-6 to TRBJ2-1, with D perhaps TRBD2 (5 bases). CDR1 SGHDT and CDR2 YYEEEE come from the germline V gene. This CDR3 is built from 17 residues. The CDR3 loop is CATSFLGAGSSYSEQFF. DNA of the CDR3: TGTGCCACTAGCTTTCTGGGCGCGGGCAGCTCCTACAGTGAGCAGTTCTTC.

This clonotype was picked up many times. As the CDR3 is not closed by the conserved phenylalanine or tryptophan, this likely results from a read error. This chain connects TRBV11-2 to TRBJ1-2; perhaps TRBD1 as D (5 bases). Trimming removed 1 base from V and 8 bases from J, with 5 bases in between. This CDR3 has 11 amino acids. Germline V gives CDR1 SGHAT, CDR2 FQNNGV. The DNA of the CDR3 is TGTGCCAGCAGCTTAGCAGGGGGCTACACCCTC. It yields the protein CASSLAGGYTL.

This clonotype was seen a single time. One end of the junction varies from germline; a read error may be responsible. This chain links TRBV11-2 with TRBJ1-6; D is undetermined. Germline V lookup: CDR1 SGHAT, CDR2 FQNNGV. This CDR3 has 16 amino acids. CDR3 residues: CACSFGRNHYNTPFHF. For the CDR3, the DNA is TGTGCCTGCAGCTTTGGTCGGAACCACTATAATACACCCTTCCACTTT.

Concerning this clonotype itself: The conserved phenylalanine or tryptophan is not found at the CDR3 terminus, so this likely reflects a read error. The chain links TRBV11-2 to TRBJ1-1; D may be TRBD1 (5 bases). The CDR3 is made up of 11 amino acids. In germline, CDR1 is SGHAT, CDR2 FQNNGV. The CDR3 here is CTNSPGTEAFS. CDR3 nucleotide sequence: TGTACCAACAGTCCAGGGACTGAAGCTTTCTCT.

As to this clonotype: One junction end does not reproduce the germline sequence, and a read error may be involved. The chain has TRBV28 and TRBJ1-2; TRBD1 agrees at 11 bases. The CDR3 spans 15 residues. CDR1 is MDHEN and CDR2 is SYDVKM in the germline V gene. The CDR3 bases are TGTGTCAGCATCCAAGGACAGGGGGCCAAATATGGCTACACCTTC. Protein: CVSIQGQGAKYGYTF.

Regarding this clonotype: One end of the junction fails to match germline, which may point to a read error. The CDR3 DNA is TGCGCCAGCAGCCCCGGGACAGGGGGCGACTACGAGCTGTGCTTC. Translated, it gives CASSPGTGGDYELCF. The chain combines TRBV11-3 with TRBJ2-7; 12 nucleotides agree with TRBD1. Germline CDR1 reads SGHNT; CDR2 reads YENEEA. The CDR3 consists of 15 residues.

As for this clonotype: Compared with germline, one end of the junction differs, possibly owing to a read error. The chain has TRBV4-1 and TRBJ2-3; D is undetermined. The end of the DNA is better explained by TRBJ1-5, so the J call may be wrong. Per the germline V gene, CDR1 is MGHRA and CDR2 is YSYEKL. This CDR3 spans 18 amino acids. The CDR3 DNA reads as TGCACCAGTAGCCAACTAGGCATGGTAGCTGAAGACTCGGATACGCAGCATTTT. Encoded protein: CTSSQLGMVAEDSDTQHF.

In its sample, this clonotype was seen many times. The CDR3 loop is CATSDPTVRNEQFF. The CDR3 nucleotides read TGTGCCACCAGTGATCCCACTGTGCGGAATGAGCAGTTCTTC. The rearrangement joins TRBV24-1 to TRBJ2-1; D is uncertain. The CDR3 consists of 14 residues. V was cut by 3 bases and J by 7 bases, with 12 bases left in between. Germline V gene lookup returns CDR1 KGHDR and CDR2 SFDVKD.

For this clonotype: This may be a read error, as it is one base from a much larger clone. The gene calls are TRBV11-2 and TRBJ1-1, with a tentative D call TRBD1 (6 bases). The CDR3 length is 14 residues. Germline V lookup: CDR1 SGHAT, CDR2 FQNNGV. The chain's CDR3 is CASSLDHGRGEVFF. The CDR3 DNA reads TGTGCCAGCAGCTTAGATCATGGCAGGGGTGAAGTTTTCTTT.

CDR3 DNA: TGTGCCAGCAGTTTATGGACAGGGCTATCGCAATACTTC. Its translation is CASSLWTGLSQYF. The gene calls are TRBV5-6 and TRBJ2-7; 8 bases agree with TRBD1. The CDR3 is made up of 13 amino acids. CDR1 and CDR2 from the germline V gene are SGHDT and YYEEEE. Trimming at V came to 5 bases and at J to 13 bases, leaving 14 bases not matched to a gene.

Only one count was recorded for this clonotype. A much larger clone differs from this one at a single base, so this may be a read error. The chain uses TRBV6-5 and TRBJ2-3; 8 nucleotides match TRBD2. CDR3 length equals 15 residues. Germline V lookup: CDR1 MNHEY, CDR2 SVGAGI. CDR3 DNA sequence: TGTGCCTGCAGTCTGACTAGCGCAGGACCAGATACGCAGTATTTT. Translation gives CACSLTSAGPDTQYF.

The chain is built from TRBV5-6 and TRBJ1-2; 7 nucleotides match TRBD1. This CDR3 has 13 amino acids. V was pared by 4 bases and J by 1 base, with 1 base of the junction left unmatched. Per germline, CDR1 SGHDT and CDR2 YYEEEE. This CDR3 reads CASSRDSNYGYTF. CDR3 DNA: TGTGCCAGCAGCCGGGACAGTAACTATGGCTACACCTTC.

As to this clonotype: This sequence may be a read error, since a much larger clone differs from it by one base. The rearrangement links TRBV24-1 to TRBJ2-5; tentatively, D is TRBD1 or TRBD2 (5 bases each). V was pared by 10 bases and J by 5 bases, with 16 bases between. The CDR3 has 13 residues. Germline CDR1 and CDR2: KGHDR and SFDVKD. CDR3 in amino acids: CATSGTVAETQYF. CDR3 DNA: TGTGCCACTTCCGGGACGGTCGCGGAGACCCAGTACTTC.

With respect to this clonotype: Mismatch with germline at one junction end may stem from a read error. The chain carries TRBV7-9 and TRBJ2-7, with a possible D match to TRBD2 (5 bases). Germline values: CDR1 SEHNR, CDR2 FQNEAQ (reference sequence). The CDR3 runs 14 residues. CDR3 sequence (DNA): TGTGCCAGCAACCCTAGCCCGACGGCCTACGAACAGTACTTC. Protein: CASNPSPTAYEQYF.